The entry that follows covers one T cell receptor (beta chain) sequence. Its antigen has not been determined. Nothing much larger sits one base from this clone, and base qualities are not available. Samples from volunteer blood donors who had recovered from COVID-19 were contributed by a second Seattle source. Whole blood was collected in K2EDTA tubes by collaborating institutions according to the institutions' own protocols. For TCRbeta analysis, collaborators shipped samples as frozen whole blood, isolated PBMCs, or DNA extracted from either of those sample types. TCRbeta CDR3 regions were amplified from genomic DNA by means of the immunoSEQ Assay, a bias-controlled multiplex PCR. In the paper's pipeline: The number of nucleated cells in each sample was estimated from the amplification of reference gene primers within the assay. To quantify the absolute abundance of each unique TCRbeta CDR3 rearrangement, sequence reads were collapsed and filtered. Productive Simpson clonality was computed per sample as the square root of Simpson's diversity index over productive rearrangements. Here the immuneACCESS table is served through TCRdb, limited to in-frame sequences with V and J called. Missing clones are a known gap in these copies; in checked studies unresolved V genes cover under half, and the rest lacks a known reason. The V and J calls and the clone size are those of that table, but D and trimming were determined from the DNA. This sample is represented by approximately 280,000 clones; 70% to 90% of them were singletons. The ten biggest clones cover about 2.2% of the sample.

This sample is part of a study of blood T cell repertoires in COVID-19 (dated by TCRdb to about 2020). Background on the whole study: The collaborator samples originated in the United States, Italy and Spain and spanned the acute and convalescent phases of COVID-19. The material from the prospective study consisted of cDNA or gDNA derived from T cells, B-cell-depleted T cells, or PBMCs. Nearly every sample came with metadata listing a de-identified subject ID, COVID-19 status, age in years and sex. Samples were obtained from the ongoing ImmuneRACE study (first 160 participants) and from some 1,300 subjects provided by 6 global collaborators. The repertoires were released in a freely available public database intended as a resource for research on the immune response to SARS-CoV-2. HLA class I and class II types, where available, came from metadata supplied by the sample provider rather than from assay-based typing. The dataset comprised deeply sampled blood TCRbeta repertoires from subjects exposed to, actively infected with, or recovered from COVID-19. Results and caveats for the whole study, not just this receptor: How much clinical and demographic metadata was included differed by source and by participant, and the metadata was provided uncurated.

The receptor comes from a woman under 40 who had recovered from COVID-19. Source material: peripheral blood.

The CDR3 reads CASSEGGNQPQHF. The DNA is as follows: TGTGCCAGCAGTGAAGGGGGCAATCAGCCCCAGCATTTT. Recombination joined TRBV27 with TRBJ1-5; 5 matching bases give a weak D call of TRBD1. Spanning cysteine to phenylalanine, the CDR3 consists of 13 amino acids. The CDR3 DNA has 39 bases and is translated from base 1. Reading the germline V gene (reference sequence) gives CDR1 MNHEY and CDR2 SMNVEV. V and J are truncated by 5 bases and 2 bases respectively, leaving an intervening sequence of 7 bases.